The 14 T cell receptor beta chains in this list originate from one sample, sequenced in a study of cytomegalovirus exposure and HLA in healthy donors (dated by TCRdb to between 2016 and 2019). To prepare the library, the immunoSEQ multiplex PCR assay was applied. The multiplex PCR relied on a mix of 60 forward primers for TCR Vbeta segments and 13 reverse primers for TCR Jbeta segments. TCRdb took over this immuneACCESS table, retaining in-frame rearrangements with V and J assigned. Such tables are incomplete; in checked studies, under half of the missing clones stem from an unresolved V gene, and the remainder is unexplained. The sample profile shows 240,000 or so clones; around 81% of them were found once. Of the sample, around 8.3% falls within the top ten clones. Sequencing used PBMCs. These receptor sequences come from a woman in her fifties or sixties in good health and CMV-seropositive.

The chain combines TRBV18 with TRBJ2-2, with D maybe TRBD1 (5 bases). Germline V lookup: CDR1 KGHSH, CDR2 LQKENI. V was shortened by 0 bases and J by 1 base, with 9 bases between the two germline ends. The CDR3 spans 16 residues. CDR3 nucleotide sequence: TGTGCCAGCTCACCACCTAGTCAGGGGAACACCGGGGAGCTGTTTTTT. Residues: CASSPPSQGNTGELFF.

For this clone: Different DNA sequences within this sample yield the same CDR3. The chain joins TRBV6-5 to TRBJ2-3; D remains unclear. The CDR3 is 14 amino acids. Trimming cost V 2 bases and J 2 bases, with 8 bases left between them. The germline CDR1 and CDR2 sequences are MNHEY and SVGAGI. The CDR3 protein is CASSYGRLTDTQYF. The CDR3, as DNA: TGTGCCAGCAGTTACGGTAGACTCACAGATACGCAGTATTTT.

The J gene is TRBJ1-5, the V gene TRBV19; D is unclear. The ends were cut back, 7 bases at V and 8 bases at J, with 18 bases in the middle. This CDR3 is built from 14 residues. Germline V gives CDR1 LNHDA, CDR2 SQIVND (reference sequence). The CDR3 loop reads CASTRSLAAEPQHF. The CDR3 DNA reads TGTGCCAGTACCAGATCCCTCGCGGCGGAGCCCCAGCATTTT.

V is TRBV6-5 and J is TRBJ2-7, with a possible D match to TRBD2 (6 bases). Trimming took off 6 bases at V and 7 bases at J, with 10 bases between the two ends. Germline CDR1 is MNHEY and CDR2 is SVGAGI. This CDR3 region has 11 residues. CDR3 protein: CASSPGEEQYF. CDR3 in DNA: TGTGCCAGCAGCCCGGGGGAGGAGCAGTACTTC.

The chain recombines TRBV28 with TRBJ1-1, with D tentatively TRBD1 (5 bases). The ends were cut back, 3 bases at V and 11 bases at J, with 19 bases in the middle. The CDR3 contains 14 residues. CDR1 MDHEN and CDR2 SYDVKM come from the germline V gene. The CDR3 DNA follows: TGTGCCAGCAGTTTGGCTGGGGCTCATCATAACGCTTTCTTT. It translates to CASSLAGAHHNAFF. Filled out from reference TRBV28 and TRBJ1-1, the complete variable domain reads DVKVTQSSRYLVKRTGEKVFLECVQDMDHENMFWYRQDPGLGLRLIYFSYDVKMKEKGDIPEGYSVSREKKERFSLILESASTNQTSMYLCASSLAGAHHNAFFGQGTRLTVV.

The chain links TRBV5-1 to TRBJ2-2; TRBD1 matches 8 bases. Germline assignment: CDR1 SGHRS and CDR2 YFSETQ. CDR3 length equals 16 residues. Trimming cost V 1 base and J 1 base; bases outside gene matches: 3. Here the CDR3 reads CASSLWTGLNTGELFF. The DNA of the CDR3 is TGCGCCAGCAGCTTGTGGACAGGGCTGAACACCGGGGAGCTGTTTTTT.

The CDR3 region has the DNA TGTGCCAGCAGTGTGTCGAGCTCCATATATTTT. Translating it yields CASSVSSSIYF. This chain uses TRBV6-5 with TRBJ1-3; D gene unclear. The CDR3 loop spans 11 amino acids. The V end was cut by 5 bases, the J end by 11 bases, with 10 bases between. Looked up from germline, CDR1 is MNHEY and CDR2 is SVGAGI.

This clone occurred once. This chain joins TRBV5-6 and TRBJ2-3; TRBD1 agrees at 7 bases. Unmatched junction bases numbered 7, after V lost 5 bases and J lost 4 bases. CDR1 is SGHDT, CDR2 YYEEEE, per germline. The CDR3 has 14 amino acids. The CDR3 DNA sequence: TGTGCCAGCAGTCGAGGACAGGTCCCAGATACGCAGTATTTT. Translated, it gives CASSRGQVPDTQYF.

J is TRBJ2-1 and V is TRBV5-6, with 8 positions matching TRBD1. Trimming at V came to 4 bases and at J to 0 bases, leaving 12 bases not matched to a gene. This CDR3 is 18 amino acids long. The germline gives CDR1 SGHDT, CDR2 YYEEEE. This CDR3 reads CASSPRQGSLISYNEQFF. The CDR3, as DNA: TGTGCCAGCAGCCCACGACAGGGGAGCCTTATCTCCTACAATGAGCAGTTCTTC.

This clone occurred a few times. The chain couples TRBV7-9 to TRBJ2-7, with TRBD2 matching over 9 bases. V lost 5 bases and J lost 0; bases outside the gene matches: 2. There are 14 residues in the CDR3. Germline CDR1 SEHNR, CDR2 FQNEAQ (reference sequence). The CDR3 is CASSRTSASYEQYF. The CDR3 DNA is TGTGCCAGCAGCAGGACTAGCGCCTCCTACGAGCAGTACTTC. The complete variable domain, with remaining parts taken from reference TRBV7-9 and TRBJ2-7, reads DTGVSQNPRHKITKRGQNVTFRCDPISEHNRLYWYRQTLGQGPEFLTYFQNEAQLEKSRLLSDRFSAERPKGSFSTLEIQRTEQGDSAMYLCASSRTSASYEQYFGPGTRLTVT.

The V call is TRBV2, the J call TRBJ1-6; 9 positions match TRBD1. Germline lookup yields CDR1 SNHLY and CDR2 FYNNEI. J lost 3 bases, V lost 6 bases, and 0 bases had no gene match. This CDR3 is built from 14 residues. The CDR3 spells CASRGQGYNSPLHF. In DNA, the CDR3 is TGTGCCAGCAGGGGACAGGGCTATAATTCACCCCTCCACTTT. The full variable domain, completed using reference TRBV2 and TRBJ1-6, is EPEVTQTPSHQVTQMGQEVILRCVPISNHLYFYWYRQILGQKVEFLVSFYNNEISEKSEIFDDQFSVERPDGSNFTLKIRSTKLEDSAMYFCASRGQGYNSPLHFGNGTRLTVT.

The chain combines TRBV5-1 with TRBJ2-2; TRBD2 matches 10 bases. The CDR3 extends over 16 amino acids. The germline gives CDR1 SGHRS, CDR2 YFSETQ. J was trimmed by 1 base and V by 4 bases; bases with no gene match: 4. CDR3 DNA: TGCGCCAGCAGCCCAAGCGGGAGGGAGAACACCGGGGAGCTGTTTTTT. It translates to CASSPSGRENTGELFF.

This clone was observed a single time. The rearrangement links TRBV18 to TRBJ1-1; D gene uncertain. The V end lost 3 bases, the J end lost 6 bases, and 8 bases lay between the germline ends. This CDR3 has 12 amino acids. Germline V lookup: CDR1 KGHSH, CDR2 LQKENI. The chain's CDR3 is CASSPRVSEAFF. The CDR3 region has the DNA TGTGCCAGCTCACCCCGAGTTTCTGAAGCTTTCTTT. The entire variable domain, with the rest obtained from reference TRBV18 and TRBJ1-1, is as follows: NAGVMQNPRHLVRRRGQEARLRCSPMKGHSHVYWYRQLPEEGLKFMVYLQKENIIDESGMPKERFSAEFPKEGPSILRIQQVVRGDSAAYFCASSPRVSEAFFGQGTRLTVV.

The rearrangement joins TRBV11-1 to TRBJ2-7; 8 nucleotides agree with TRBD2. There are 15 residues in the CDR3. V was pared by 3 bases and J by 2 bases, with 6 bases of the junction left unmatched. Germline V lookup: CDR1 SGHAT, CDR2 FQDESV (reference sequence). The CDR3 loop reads CASSFGLAPTYEQYF. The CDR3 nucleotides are TGTGCCAGCAGCTTCGGACTAGCTCCCACCTACGAGCAGTACTTC. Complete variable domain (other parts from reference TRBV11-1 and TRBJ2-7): EAEVAQSPRYKITEKSQAVAFWCDPISGHATLYWYRQILGQGPELLVQFQDESVVDDSQLPKDRFSAERLKGVDSTLKIQPAELGDSAMYLCASSFGLAPTYEQYFGPGTRLTVT.